The 31 T cell receptor beta chains given below trace back to one sample, sequenced in a study of blood T cells in healthy people across ages. A sample-barcoded 5' primer and a J-beta primer mix were used in a second PCR of roughly 7 to 12 cycles. One entry per CDR3 protein, called by TCRdb with MiXCR from the 5' RACE reads. The table shows around 670,000 distinct CDR3 sequences, with approximately 30% occurring only once. The sequenced material came from blood. These receptors came from a woman older than 75 in good health.

This clonotype was detected ten times or more. The chain couples TRBV7-2 to TRBJ2-7, with TRBD2 identical over 7 bases. Germline-derived CDR1 and CDR2 are SGHTA and FQGNSA. The V segment lost 4 bases and the J segment 2 bases; nucleotides outside the gene matches: 8. The CDR3 extends over 15 amino acids. CDR3 loop: CASSSELAGAYEQYF. CDR3 bases: TGTGCCAGCAGCTCAGAACTCGCGGGGGCCTACGAGCAGTACTTC. Drawing the rest from reference TRBV7-2 and TRBJ2-7, the complete variable domain is GAGVSQSPSNKVTEKGKDVELRCDPISGHTALYWYRQSLGQGLEFLIYFQGNSAPDKSGLPSDRFSAERTGGSVSTLTIQRTQQEDSAVYLCASSSELAGAYEQYFGPGTRLTVT.

For this clonotype: A much larger clonotype is one base distant, so this may be a read error. This chain joins TRBV9 and TRBJ2-1; no reliable D call. V dropped 0 bases and J dropped 10 bases, with 17 bases sitting between them. The CDR3 runs to 15 residues. The germline CDR1 and CDR2 sequences are SGDLS and YYNGEE. In DNA form, the CDR3 reads TGTGCCAGCAGCGTAGGAGTCGAGAGCTCCTACGAGCAGTTCTTC. Its protein product is CASSVGVESSYEQFF.

The chain links TRBV5-1 to TRBJ1-1; unclear D gene. CDR3 length: 12 amino acids. Germline loops: CDR1 SGHRS, CDR2 YFSETQ. V lost 3 bases, J lost 7 bases, and 10 bases lay in between. The CDR3 nucleotides are TGCGCCAGCAGCTATGAAAAGGGTGAAGCTTTCTTT. This translates into CASSYEKGEAFF.

This clonotype was observed at least ten times. The chain combines TRBV7-2 with TRBJ2-3; 14 bases match TRBD2. The CDR3 has 17 residues. Trimming took 0 bases from V and 8 from J; bases not matched to a gene: 7. The V gene's germline CDR1 is SGHTA and CDR2 FQGNSA. This CDR3 reads CASSLAGGGTSGGTQYF. In DNA form, the CDR3 reads TGTGCCAGCAGCTTAGCGGGAGGCGGGACTAGCGGGGGTACGCAGTATTTT.

In its sample, this clonotype was seen many times. This chain joins TRBV12-3 or TRBV12-4 and TRBJ2-3; 7 positions agree with TRBD2. V trimming: 1 base; J trimming: 1 base; junction bases outside the gene matches: 5. CDR3 length equals 16 residues. CDR3 amino acids: CASSLGFAGGTDTQYF. CDR3 nucleotides: TGTGCCAGCAGTTTAGGATTTGCGGGGGGCACAGATACGCAGTATTTT.

Regarding this clonotype: Possible read error: a much larger clone is one base away. The chain is built from TRBV7-2 and TRBJ2-5; no clear D. With the DNA end fitting TRBJ2-1 better, the J assignment may be wrong. Germline assignment: CDR1 SGHTA and CDR2 FQGNSA. CDR3 length: 13 residues. CDR3: CASSSRWRETQFF. In nucleotides, the CDR3 is TGTGCCAGCAGCTCCCGTTGGCGCGAGACCCAGTTCTTC.

This clonotype was seen ten or more times. The J gene is TRBJ2-7, the V gene TRBV20-1, with TRBD1 matching over 12 bases. Trimming cost V 7 bases and J 2 bases; bases outside gene matches: 6. Germline loops: CDR1 DFQATT, CDR2 SNEGSKA (reference sequence). This CDR3 has 14 amino acids. The CDR3 bases are TGCAGTGTAAAAGGGACAGGGGGCCCCTACGAGCAGTACTTC. It encodes CSVKGTGGPYEQYF.

This clonotype showed up just a few times. The gene calls are TRBV6-1 and TRBJ2-7; D perhaps matches TRBD1 (7 bases). The CDR3 runs to 14 residues. Germline-derived CDR1 and CDR2 are MNHNS and SASEGT. Trimming shortened V by 7 bases and J by 1 base, and 14 bases separated the two germline ends. The CDR3 loop is CASKEGRGSYEQYF. The CDR3 bases are TGTGCCAGCAAGGAGGGCAGGGGGTCCTACGAGCAGTACTTC.

The chain has TRBV28 and TRBJ2-5; D is ambiguous. The assigned J gene may be wrong: the sequence end matches TRBJ2-7 better. The CDR3 contains 13 residues. From germline, CDR1 is MDHEN and CDR2 SYDVKM. CDR3 region: CASNSPNEYEQYF. The CDR3 DNA reads TGTGCCAGCAACTCCCCGAACGAATACGAGCAGTACTTC.

Details on this clonotype: Possible read error: a much larger clone is one base away. This chain connects TRBV6-1 to TRBJ2-3; 16 positions agree with TRBD2. After removal of 7 bases from V and 4 bases from J, the junction contained 14 bases not matched to a gene. The CDR3 length is 19 residues. Germline lookup yields CDR1 MNHNS and CDR2 SASEGT. The DNA for the CDR3 is TGTGCCAGCATCTCGGGACTAGCGGGGGGGATTACTAGCTCAGATACGCAGTATTTT. The encoded protein is CASISGLAGGITSSDTQYF.

There are many counts of this clonotype. The chain uses TRBV20-1 and TRBJ1-2, with D tentatively TRBD1 (5 bases). Germline lookup yields CDR1 DFQATT and CDR2 SNEGSKA (reference sequence). The CDR3 runs to 13 residues. V dropped 4 bases and J dropped 3 bases, with 12 bases sitting between them. CDR3: CSATSGSHYGYTF. The CDR3 coding sequence is TGCAGTGCTACGTCAGGGAGTCACTATGGCTACACCTTC.

This clonotype was detected a few times. V is TRBV27 and J is TRBJ2-5; the D is unclear. The DNA end lines up better with TRBJ2-7; the J call may be wrong. Germline V lookup: CDR1 MNHEY, CDR2 SMNVEV (reference sequence). This CDR3 comprises 13 residues. Here the CDR3 reads CASSLIQSYEQYF. The CDR3 DNA sequence: TGTGCCAGCAGTTTAATCCAGAGCTACGAGCAGTACTTC.

This clonotype was found many times. The rearrangement uses TRBV5-1 and TRBJ2-3, with D possibly matching TRBD2 (5 bases). CDR1 is SGHRS and CDR2 is YFSETQ in the germline V gene. Trimming removed 4 bases from V and 5 bases from J, with 14 bases in between. The CDR3 extends over 14 amino acids. CDR3 sequence: CASSTGRVGDTQYF. DNA for the CDR3: TGCGCCAGCAGCACGGGAAGGGTTGGAGATACGCAGTATTTT.

J is TRBJ1-2 and V is TRBV6-6, with TRBD1 as a possible D gene (5 bases). The CDR3 has 14 amino acids. Looked up from germline, CDR1 is MNHNY and CDR2 is SVGAGI (reference sequence). Trimming cost V 6 bases and J 7 bases, with 18 bases left between them. This CDR3 reads CASSVEGRGCGYTF. Written as DNA, the CDR3 is TGTGCCAGCAGCGTTGAGGGTCGGGGCTGTGGCTACACCTTC.

The chain combines TRBV4-1 with TRBJ2-1; 8 nucleotides agree with TRBD2. The trim removed 1 base at V and 6 bases at J, leaving 5 bases unmatched. CDR3 length: 15 residues. Germline CDR1 reads MGHRA; CDR2 reads YSYEKL. This CDR3 reads CASSQGFAGGNEQFF. In DNA, the CDR3 is TGCGCCAGCAGCCAAGGGTTCGCGGGGGGCAATGAGCAGTTCTTC.

The V call is TRBV9, the J call TRBJ1-1; the D gene is possibly TRBD1 (5 bases). The CDR3 contains 17 residues. Germline V gives CDR1 SGDLS, CDR2 YYNGEE. V was shortened by 0 bases and J by 1 base, with 16 bases between the two germline ends. CDR3 nucleotides: TGTGCCAGCAGCGTAGCGGGGAAGGGGTTTGGGAACACTGAAGCTTTCTTT. Translating gives CASSVAGKGFGNTEAFF.

For this clonotype: Just one base apart from a much larger clone, this may be a read error. The rearrangement uses TRBV18 and TRBJ2-7; D unresolved. The V gene lost 3 bases and the J gene lost 9 bases, with 12 bases spanning the gap. The germline V gene has CDR1 KGHSH and CDR2 LQKENI. The CDR3 spans 12 residues. The CDR3 nucleotides read TGTGCCAGCTCACCCTACCGCTTGGGGCAGTACTTC. Protein sequence: CASSPYRLGQYF.

This clonotype has just a few counts. The rearrangement uses TRBV5-1 and TRBJ2-5; 14 nucleotides line up with TRBD2. This CDR3 is built from 17 residues. V shed 4 bases and J 5 bases; nucleotides not matched to a gene: 10. Germline assignment: CDR1 SGHRS and CDR2 YFSETQ. The CDR3 nucleotides read TGCGCCAGCAGCCAGATGACTAGCGGGGGGGCTGGGGAGACCCAGTACTTC. Amino acids: CASSQMTSGGAGETQYF.

This clonotype was seen repeatedly, ten times or more. The chain carries TRBV10-3 and TRBJ2-2; tentative D call: TRBD1 (6 bases). The V and J ends lost 8 bases and 0 bases respectively, with 13 bases between them. The CDR3 is 15 amino acids. CDR1 and CDR2 (germline): ENHRY, SYGVKD. The CDR3 nucleotides read TGTGCCATCGGGTCGGACAGCACGAACACCGGGGAGCTGTTTTTT. It translates to CAIGSDSTNTGELFF.

This clonotype has ten or more counts. The chain employs TRBV5-1 and TRBJ1-1, with 8 positions matching TRBD1. The V gene end was trimmed by 1 base and the J gene end by 5 bases; junction bases not matched to a gene: 4. Germline CDR1 and CDR2: SGHRS and YFSETQ. The CDR3 consists of 14 residues. In DNA, the CDR3 is TGCGCCAGCAGCTTGCAGGGGGCGCGGACTGAAGCTTTCTTT. Translated, it gives CASSLQGARTEAFF.

This clonotype was seen more than once but under ten times. The V gene is TRBV4-2, the J gene TRBJ2-1, with D tentatively TRBD2 (7 bases). Deletions cut 0 bases from V and 0 bases from J, with 12 bases between. The CDR3 is 17 residues long. Germline lookup yields CDR1 LGHNA and CDR2 YNFKEQ. CDR3 residues: CASSQESGGLSYNEQFF. In nucleotides, the CDR3 is TGTGCCAGCAGCCAAGAGTCGGGGGGCCTCTCCTACAATGAGCAGTTCTTC.

The gene calls are TRBV9 and TRBJ2-5, with D unclear. Trimming left V 0 bases short and J 3 bases short, with 12 bases between. This CDR3 has 15 amino acids. In germline, CDR1 is SGDLS, CDR2 YYNGEE. The DNA of the CDR3 is TGTGCCAGCAGCGTAGGTTGGGCCGACAAAGAGACCCAGTACTTC. It encodes CASSVGWADKETQYF.

This chain links TRBV6-2 or TRBV6-3 with TRBJ2-7, with unresolved D. Trimming removed 6 bases from V and 4 bases from J, with 13 bases in between. The CDR3 covers 13 residues. The germline gives CDR1 MNHEY, CDR2 SVGEGT. The CDR3 spells CASRYPIPYEQYF. Written as DNA, the CDR3 is TGTGCCAGCAGGTACCCGATCCCGTACGAGCAGTACTTC.

This clonotype was seen repeatedly, ten times or more. The chain links TRBV6-6 to TRBJ2-4; D is ambiguous. The V and J ends lost 8 bases and 3 bases respectively, with 8 bases between them. This CDR3 region has 12 residues. Germline V gene lookup returns CDR1 MNHNY and CDR2 SVGAGI (reference sequence). In DNA, the CDR3 is TGTGCCAGCTGCTCTCACAAAAACATTCAGTACTTC. It yields the protein CASCSHKNIQYF.

The chain couples TRBV3-1 to TRBJ1-2; no firm D call. The ends were cut back, 2 bases at V and 6 bases at J, with 10 bases in the middle. Germline V CDR1 and CDR2: LGHDT, YNNKEL (reference sequence). This CDR3 is built from 13 residues. In nucleotides, the CDR3 is TGTGCCAGCAGCCAATGGGCCAACAATGGCTACACCTTC. Its protein is CASSQWANNGYTF.

This clonotype came up a few times. V gene TRBV10-3 combines with J gene TRBJ1-1; D gene unclear. CDR1 is ENHRY, CDR2 SYGVKD, per germline. V was cut by 2 bases and J by 4 bases, with 14 bases left in between. The CDR3 extends over 15 amino acids. CDR3 sequence: CAISEGDIRTTEAFF. Here the CDR3 DNA reads TGTGCCATCAGTGAGGGGGATATCCGTACCACTGAAGCTTTCTTT.

This clonotype was recorded a few times. The rearrangement joins TRBV7-2 to TRBJ1-2; no clear D. Germline V lookup: CDR1 SGHTA, CDR2 FQGNSA. This CDR3 contains 14 residues. Trimming stripped 1 base from V and 1 base from J, with 7 bases between. CDR3 residues: CASSLEASNYGYTF. In DNA, the CDR3 is TGTGCCAGCAGCTTAGAAGCCAGTAACTATGGCTACACCTTC.

This clonotype was detected ten times or more. The chain recombines TRBV27 with TRBJ2-7; 7 bases agree with TRBD2. The CDR3 runs to 16 residues. The junction had 7 bases not matched to a gene; V was cut back by 0 bases and J by 2 bases. Germline V lookup: CDR1 MNHEY, CDR2 SMNVEV (reference sequence). DNA for the CDR3: TGTGCCAGCAGTTTATCACCCCTTCGGGGGGCCTACGAGCAGTACTTC. Translation gives CASSLSPLRGAYEQYF.

The V call is TRBV30, the J call TRBJ1-1; D perhaps matches TRBD1 (6 bases). Trimming pared 2 bases from V and 1 base from J, leaving 11 bases between. In germline, CDR1 is GTSNPN, CDR2 SVGIG (reference sequence). The CDR3 is 14 amino acids. The CDR3 bases are TGTGCCTGGAGTCCCCCCAGGGGGAACACTGAAGCTTTCTTT. The encoded protein is CAWSPPRGNTEAFF.

The rearrangement joins TRBV9 to TRBJ2-3; 7 nucleotides match TRBD1. V trimming: 3 bases; J trimming: 2 bases; junction bases outside the gene matches: 6. The germline CDR1 and CDR2 sequences are SGDLS and YYNGEE. The CDR3 has 15 residues. CDR3 amino acids: CASSAQGQITDTQYF. CDR3 bases: TGTGCCAGCAGCGCGCAGGGACAGATCACAGATACGCAGTATTTT.

As to this clonotype: This may stem from a read error, because a much larger clone lies one nucleotide away. The chain carries TRBV4-2 and TRBJ2-1; D gene ambiguous. Matching the DNA end better, TRBJ2-7 makes the J call doubtful. Germline assignment: CDR1 LGHNA and CDR2 YNFKEQ. The CDR3 is made up of 15 amino acids. DNA of the CDR3: TGTGCCAGCAGCCAAGTTGTGGCTACCGACAATGAGCAGTACTTC. Residues: CASSQVVATDNEQYF.